The TCR beta chain described here comes from a study of CD8+ T cells in alopecia areata. Stated treatment: oral pan-JAK inhibitor, 5-10 mg twice daily. CDR1 and CDR2 from the germline V gene are SGHAT and FQNNGV. The V end lost 8 bases, the J end lost 2 bases, and 20 bases lay between the germline ends. This CDR3 has 16 residues. Extraction of RNA preceded its reverse transcription into cDNA, which served as the sequencing template. Sequencing used immunoSEQ multiplex PCR; TCRdb keeps in-frame clones, though not all of them. This sample yields about 210,000 clones, of which over 60% are seen a single time; about 4% belongs to the top ten.

The clonotype comes from a human donor with alopecia areata. The chain is built from TRBV11-2 and TRBJ2-3, with unresolved D. Material: CD4+ T cells sorted from blood, obtained at week 4, from a patient treated with tofacitinib. DNA for the CDR3: TGTGCCAGCCTCACCGGCCAGGTGATGAACACAGATACGCAGTATTTT. Translating gives CASLTGQVMNTDTQYF.